This paragraph reports one T cell receptor (beta chain). The antigen is not known. Stated time point: week 5, during vaccination. A single vaccine dose contained 300 ug of mutant IDH1 20-mer peptide, and topical imiquimod was used with it. Profiling relied on immunoSEQ multiplex PCR, and the TCRdb table lists in-frame clones only, not all of them. Of roughly 40,000 clones in the sample, approximately 83% were seen once. The V gene's germline CDR1 is SGHDT and CDR2 YYEEEE. The V and J ends lost 5 bases and 5 bases, in that order; junction bases with no gene match: 14. This CDR3 is built from 18 residues. This entry comes from a study of a mutant IDH1 vaccine in newly diagnosed glioma.

The rearrangement joins TRBV5-6 to TRBJ2-2, with TRBD2 identical over 11 bases. The sequence was collected from a man aged 35 to 55 with glioma. The starting material was PBMCs, obtained from a glioma patient whose treatment included an IDH1 peptide vaccine. In nucleotides, the CDR3 is TGTGCCAGCAGGGCCGGGACTAGCGGCCCCCTGAGGACCGGGGAGCTGTTTTTT. It is translated as CASRAGTSGPLRTGELFF.